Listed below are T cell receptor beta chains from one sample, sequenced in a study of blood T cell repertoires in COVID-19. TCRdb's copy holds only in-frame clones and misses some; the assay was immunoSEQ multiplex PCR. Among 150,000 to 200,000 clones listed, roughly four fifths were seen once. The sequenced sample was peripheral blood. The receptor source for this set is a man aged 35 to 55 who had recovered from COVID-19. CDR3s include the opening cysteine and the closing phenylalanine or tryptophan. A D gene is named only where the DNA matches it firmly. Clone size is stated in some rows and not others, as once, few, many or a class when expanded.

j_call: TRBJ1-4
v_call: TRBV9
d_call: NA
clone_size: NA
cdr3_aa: CASSVAPREKLFF
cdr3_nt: TGTGCCAGCAGCGTAGCCCCTCGGGAAAAACTGTTTTTT

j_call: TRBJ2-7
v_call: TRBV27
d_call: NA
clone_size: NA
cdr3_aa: CASRAASGEQYF
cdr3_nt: TGTGCCAGCAGGGCCGCCTCAGGCGAGCAGTACTTC

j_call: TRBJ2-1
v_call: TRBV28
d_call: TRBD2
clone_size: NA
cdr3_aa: CASRFRTSGSSYNEQFF
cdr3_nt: TGTGCCAGCAGATTTCGGACTAGCGGGAGCTCCTACAATGAGCAGTTCTTC

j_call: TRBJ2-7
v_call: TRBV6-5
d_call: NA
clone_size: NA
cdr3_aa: CASSRTGSSYEQYF
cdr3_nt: TGTGCCAGCAGTCGAACAGGGTCGTCCTACGAGCAGTACTTC

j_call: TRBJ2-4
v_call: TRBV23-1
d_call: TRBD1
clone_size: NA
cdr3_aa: CASSPGQGGIQYF
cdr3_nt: TGCGCCAGCAGTCCGGGACAGGGAGGCATTCAGTACTTC

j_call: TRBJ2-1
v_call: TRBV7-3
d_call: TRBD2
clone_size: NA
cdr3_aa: CASSLVAGDYNEQFF
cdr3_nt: TGTGCCAGCAGCTTAGTGGCGGGAGACTACAATGAGCAGTTCTTC

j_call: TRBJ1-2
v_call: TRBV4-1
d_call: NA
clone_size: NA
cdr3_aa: CASSQGLRAHGYTF
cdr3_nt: TGCGCCAGCAGCCAAGGGTTACGCGCGCATGGCTACACCTTC

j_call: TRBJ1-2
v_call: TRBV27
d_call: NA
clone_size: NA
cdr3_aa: CASSLSGGGGDGYTF
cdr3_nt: TGTGCCAGCAGTTTATCAGGGGGGGGTGGGGATGGCTACACCTTC

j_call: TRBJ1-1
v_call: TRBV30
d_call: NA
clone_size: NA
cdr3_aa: CAWSAGPNTEAFF
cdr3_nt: TGTGCCTGGAGCGCAGGGCCGAACACTGAAGCTTTCTTT

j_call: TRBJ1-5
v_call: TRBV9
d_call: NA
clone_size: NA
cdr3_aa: CASSVGEGQPQHF
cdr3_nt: TGTGCCAGCAGCGTAGGGGAGGGTCAGCCCCAGCATTTT

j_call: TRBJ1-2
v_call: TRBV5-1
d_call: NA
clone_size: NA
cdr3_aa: CASNQGLANYGYTF
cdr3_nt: TGCGCCAGCAACCAGGGTCTAGCTAACTATGGCTACACCTTC

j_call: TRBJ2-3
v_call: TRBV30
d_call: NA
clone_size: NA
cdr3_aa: CAWSVPRGAGDTQYF
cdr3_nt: TGTGCCTGGAGTGTCCCCCGGGGGGCTGGGGATACGCAGTATTTT

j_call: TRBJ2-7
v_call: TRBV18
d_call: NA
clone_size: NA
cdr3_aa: CASSPRPDYYEQYF
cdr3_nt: TGTGCCAGCTCCCCCAGGCCGGATTACTACGAGCAGTACTTC

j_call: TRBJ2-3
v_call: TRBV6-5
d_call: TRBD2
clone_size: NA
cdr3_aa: CATTHGGAGTDTQYF
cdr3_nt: TGTGCCACCACCCACGGGGGGGCCGGCACAGATACGCAGTATTTT

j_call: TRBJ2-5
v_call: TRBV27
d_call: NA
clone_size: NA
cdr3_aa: CASGWGRRETQYF
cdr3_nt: TGTGCCAGCGGATGGGGGAGGCGAGAGACCCAGTACTTC

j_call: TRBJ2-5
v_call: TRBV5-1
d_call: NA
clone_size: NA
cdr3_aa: CASSPEVEETQYF
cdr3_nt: TGCGCCAGCAGCCCTGAGGTTGAAGAGACCCAGTACTTC

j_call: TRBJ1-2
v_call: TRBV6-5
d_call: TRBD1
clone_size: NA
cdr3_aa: CASSDSDRGHGYTF
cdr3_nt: TGTGCCAGCAGTGACTCGGACAGGGGGCATGGCTACACCTTC

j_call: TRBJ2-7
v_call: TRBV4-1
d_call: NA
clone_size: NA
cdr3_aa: CASSHRSQGFNEQYF
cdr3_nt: TGCGCCAGCAGCCATCGTTCCCAGGGCTTTAACGAGCAGTACTTC

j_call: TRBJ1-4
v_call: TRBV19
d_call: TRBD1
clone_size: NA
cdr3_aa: CASSLGQGNEKLFF
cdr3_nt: TGTGCCAGTAGCCTCGGACAGGGTAATGAAAAACTGTTTTTT

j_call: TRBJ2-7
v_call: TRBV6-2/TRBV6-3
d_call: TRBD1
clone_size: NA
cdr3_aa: CASSPGTGSSYEQYF
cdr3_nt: TGTGCCAGCAGTCCCGGGACAGGGAGCTCCTACGAGCAGTACTTC

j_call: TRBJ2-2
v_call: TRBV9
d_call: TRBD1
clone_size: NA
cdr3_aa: CASSVGGQGAGTGELFF
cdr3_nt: TGTGCCAGCAGCGTAGGTGGACAGGGTGCAGGCACCGGGGAGCTGTTTTTT

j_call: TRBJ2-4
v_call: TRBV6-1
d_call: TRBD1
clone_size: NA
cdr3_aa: CASSEGTGVNIQYF
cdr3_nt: TGTGCCAGCAGTGAAGGGACAGGGGTCAACATTCAGTACTTC

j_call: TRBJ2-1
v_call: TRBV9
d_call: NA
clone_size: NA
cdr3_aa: CASSLVKKCHNEQFF
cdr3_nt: TGTGCCAGCTCACTAGTGAAGAAATGCCACAATGAGCAGTTCTTC

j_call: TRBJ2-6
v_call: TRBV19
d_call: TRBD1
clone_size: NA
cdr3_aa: CATSIRGQGSGSGANVLTF
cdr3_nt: TGTGCCACTTCAATCCGGGGACAGGGGTCGGGCTCTGGGGCCAACGTCCTGACTTTC

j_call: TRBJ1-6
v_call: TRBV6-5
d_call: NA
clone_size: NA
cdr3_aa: CASRGRANSPLHF
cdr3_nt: TGTGCCAGCAGGGGCAGGGCGAACTCACCCCTCCACTTT

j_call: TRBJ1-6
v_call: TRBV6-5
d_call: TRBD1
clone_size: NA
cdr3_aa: CASRPRHTGGSPLHF
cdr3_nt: TGTGCCAGCAGACCTAGGCACACAGGGGGATCACCCCTCCACTTT

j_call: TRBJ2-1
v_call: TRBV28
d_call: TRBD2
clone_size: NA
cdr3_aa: CASSGGVALTNEQFF
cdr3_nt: TGTGCCAGCAGTGGGGGGGTCGCTCTTACTAATGAGCAGTTCTTC

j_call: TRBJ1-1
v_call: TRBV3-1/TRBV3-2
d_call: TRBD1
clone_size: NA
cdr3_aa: CASSDRGVGTEAFF
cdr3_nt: TGTGCCAGCAGCGACAGGGGGGTAGGTACTGAAGCTTTCTTT

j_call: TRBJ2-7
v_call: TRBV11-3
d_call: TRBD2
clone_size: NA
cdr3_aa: CASSLVGRWGTRDSYEQYF
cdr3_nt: TGTGCCAGCAGCTTAGTGGGACGGTGGGGGACTAGGGACTCCTACGAGCAGTACTTC

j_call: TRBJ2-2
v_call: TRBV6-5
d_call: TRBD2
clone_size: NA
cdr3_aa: CAASGRRLAGELFF
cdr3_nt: TGTGCCGCTAGCGGGAGAAGGTTGGCCGGGGAGCTGTTTTTT

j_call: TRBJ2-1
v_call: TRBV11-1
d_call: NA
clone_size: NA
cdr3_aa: CASSLGGTQFF
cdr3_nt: TGTGCCAGCAGCTTAGGCGGGACGCAGTTCTTC

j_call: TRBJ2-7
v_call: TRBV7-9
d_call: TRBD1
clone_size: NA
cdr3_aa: CASRPGTGSYEQYF
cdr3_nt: TGTGCCAGCAGACCCGGGACAGGGAGCTACGAGCAGTACTTC

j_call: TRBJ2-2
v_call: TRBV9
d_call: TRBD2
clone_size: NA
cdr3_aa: CASSVGGGLAGTGELFF
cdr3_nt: TGTGCCAGCAGCGTAGGAGGGGGACTAGCGGGGACCGGGGAGCTGTTTTTT

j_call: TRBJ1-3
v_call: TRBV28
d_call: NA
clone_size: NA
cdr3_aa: CASSPWRAGNTIYF
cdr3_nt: TGTGCCAGCAGTCCGTGGAGGGCTGGAAACACCATATATTTT

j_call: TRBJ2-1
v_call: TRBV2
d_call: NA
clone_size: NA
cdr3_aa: CASRGLSVGYNEQFF
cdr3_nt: TGTGCCAGCAGGGGACTCTCAGTGGGATACAATGAGCAGTTCTTC

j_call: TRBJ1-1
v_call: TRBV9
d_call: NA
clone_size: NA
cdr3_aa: CASSRGDGTEAFF
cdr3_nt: TGTGCCAGCAGTCGGGGGGACGGCACTGAAGCTTTCTTT

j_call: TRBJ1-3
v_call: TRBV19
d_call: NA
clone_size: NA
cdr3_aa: CASSIDPEWGNTIYF
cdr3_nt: TGTGCCAGTAGTATAGACCCGGAGTGGGGAAACACCATATATTTT

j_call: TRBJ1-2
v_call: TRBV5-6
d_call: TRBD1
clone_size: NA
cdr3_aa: CASSFGTGTNYGYTF
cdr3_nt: TGTGCCAGCAGCTTTGGGACAGGGACTAACTATGGCTACACCTTC

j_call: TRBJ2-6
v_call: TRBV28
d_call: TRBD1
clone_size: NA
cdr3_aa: CASTGQGRSGANVLTF
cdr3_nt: TGTGCCAGCACGGGACAGGGGAGGTCTGGGGCCAACGTCCTGACTTTC

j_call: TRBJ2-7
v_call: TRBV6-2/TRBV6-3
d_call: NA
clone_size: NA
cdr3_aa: CASSQYRDPYEQYF
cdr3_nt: TGTGCCAGCAGCCAATACAGGGACCCCTACGAGCAGTACTTC

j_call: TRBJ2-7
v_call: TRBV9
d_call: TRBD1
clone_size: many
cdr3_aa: CASSVGTGTYEQYF
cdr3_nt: TGTGCCAGCAGCGTCGGGACAGGTACCTACGAGCAGTACTTC